This entry features one T cell receptor (beta chain) sequence. Its target is unknown. This entry belongs to a study of CD8+ T cells in alopecia areata. RNA was isolated and reverse transcribed to cDNA, the sequencing template. Libraries were prepared by immunoSEQ multiplex PCR; TCRdb keeps only in-frame clonotypes and omits some of them. The table lists about 180,000 clones, 58% of them singletons. Overall study results and limits: Scalp repertoires also include resident alphabeta T cells from normal skin. The study found tofacitinib significantly decreased scalp clonality and expanded CD8+ clones among the top 100. Lesional scalp exceeded normal scalp in clonality, especially in alopecia totalis/universalis.

Noted treatment: oral pan-JAK inhibitor, 5-10 mg twice daily. This receptor was identified in a human donor with alopecia areata. Specimen: CD4+ T cells sorted from blood, collected between weeks 55 and 65, from a patient treated with tofacitinib.

DNA of the CDR3: TGTGCCTGGAGTGTCCTGGGAGGGCACGGCTCTGGAAACACCATATATTTT. The encoded protein is CAWSVLGGHGSGNTIYF. The chain is built from TRBV30 and TRBJ1-3, with D uncertain. The germline V gene encodes CDR1 GTSNPN and CDR2 SVGIG (reference sequence). The CDR3 has 17 residues. V was shortened by 0 bases and J by 0 bases, with 15 bases between the two germline ends.